These T cell receptor beta chains were read from a single sample in a study of T-cell reconstitution after alpha-beta-depleted transplantation in children. One entry per CDR3 protein, called by TCRdb with MiXCR from the PCR reads. The table shows 700,000 to 950,000 distinct CDR3 sequences, with 15% to 20% occurring only once. This specimen was PBMCs, mostly from graft donor cells, taken 360 days after TCRalphabeta/CD19-depleted stem cell transplant. The source is a male patient between 10 and 17 years old who had a stem cell transplant for acute lymphoblastic leukemia, so the T cells may come from the graft donor. CDR3s leave out the opening cysteine and the closing phenylalanine or tryptophan. A D gene is named only where the DNA matches it firmly.

v_call	j_call	d_call	cdr3_aa
TRBV24-1	TRBJ2-2	NA	ATSDLNTGPMNTGELF
TRBV7-3	TRBJ2-7	TRBD1	ASSPDRGSHEQY
TRBV18	TRBJ1-2	TRBD1	ASSPVTGDNYGYT
TRBV7-2	TRBJ1-2	TRBD1	ASSLGATGVRGYGYT
TRBV12-5	TRBJ2-3	NA	ASGLVLFSTDTQY
TRBV9	TRBJ2-6	NA	ASSFQGTGANVLT
TRBV9	TRBJ2-3	NA	ASSSGTNQATDTQY
TRBV12-3/TRBV12-4	TRBJ2-7	TRBD1	ASSPGTGIGYEQY
TRBV6-5	TRBJ2-7	NA	ASSYGQAPGEQY
TRBV5-1	TRBJ2-1	NA	ASSSGHGFSNEQF
TRBV27	TRBJ2-1	TRBD2	ASSFSGSGQF
TRBV19	TRBJ1-5	NA	ASKVGGGGNQPQH
TRBV27	TRBJ2-7	NA	ARFYEQY